The 19 T cell receptor beta chains below all came from one sample that was sequenced in a study of cytomegalovirus exposure and HLA in healthy donors. PCR primers comprised 60 Vbeta and 13 Jbeta primers. TCRdb's copy holds only in-frame clones and misses some; the assay was immunoSEQ multiplex PCR. Altogether over 150,000 clones are present, approximately 79% being singletons, with the ten largest covering roughly 2%. Sequencing used PBMCs. The receptors stem from a middle-aged man in good health and CMV-seronegative.

The chain employs TRBV29-1 and TRBJ2-7; no definite D call. The length of the CDR3 is 11 residues. CDR1 and CDR2 (germline): SQVTM, ANQGSEA. V was trimmed by 2 bases and J by 5 bases, leaving 7 bases between them. DNA of the CDR3: TGCAGCGTTGAATACCGGGACGAGCAGTACTTC. Translated, it gives CSVEYRDEQYF.

The rearrangement links TRBV7-8 to TRBJ2-1; 11 bases match TRBD1. The junction had 7 bases not matched to a gene; V was cut back by 6 bases and J by 6 bases. The CDR3 runs to 15 residues. The germline gives CDR1 SGHVS, CDR2 FQNEAQ. Here the CDR3 DNA reads TGTGCCAGCAGTGCCGGGACAGGGGGTGGCAATGAGCAGTTCTTC. Protein sequence: CASSAGTGGGNEQFF. The full variable domain, its missing parts supplied by reference TRBV7-8 and TRBJ2-1, is GAGVSQSPRYKVAKRGQDVALRCDPISGHVSLFWYQQALGQGPEFLTYFQNEAQLDKSGLPSDRFFAERPEGSVSTLKIQRTQQEDSAVYLCASSAGTGGGNEQFFGPGTRLTVL.

The gene calls are TRBV5-1 and TRBJ2-7; 10 bases line up with TRBD2. CDR1 is SGHRS, CDR2 YFSETQ, per germline. V shed 6 bases and J 0 bases; nucleotides not matched to a gene: 18. CDR3 size: 19 residues. This CDR3 is CASNPGGLAGAWSSYEQYF. The CDR3, as DNA: TGCGCCAGCAACCCCGGAGGGCTAGCGGGGGCCTGGAGCTCCTACGAGCAGTACTTC.

The gene calls are TRBV5-6 and TRBJ1-5; D might be TRBD1 (6 bases). This CDR3 region has 14 residues. Germline V gives CDR1 SGHDT, CDR2 YYEEEE. V lost 1 base and J lost 5, with 10 bases in between. The CDR3 nucleotides are TGTGCCAGCAGCTTGAGGGGGTACGATCAGCCCCAGCATTTT. Its protein product is CASSLRGYDQPQHF.

The chain couples TRBV12-2 to TRBJ1-5. TRBV12-2 is listed as a pseudogene. CDR3 length: 19 amino acids. CDR3 in DNA: TGTGCAAGTCGCTTTACCGGGACGGAAAATGCGGGGATCAATCAGCCCCAGCATTTT. This encodes CASRFTGTENAGINQPQHF.

This clone was found once. The chain employs TRBV6-1 and TRBJ2-1; 7 bases fit TRBD2. J gave up 2 bases and V 6 bases, and 7 bases lay outside the gene matches. Germline loops: CDR1 MNHNS, CDR2 SASEGT. The CDR3 covers 15 residues. This chain's CDR3 is CASRERLAPYNEQFF. The CDR3 DNA follows: TGTGCCAGCAGGGAAAGACTAGCACCCTACAATGAGCAGTTCTTC.

Note on this clone: The same CDR3 can be traced to other DNA sequences in this sample. The chain employs TRBV2 and TRBJ2-5; D is uncertain. Per the germline V gene, CDR1 is SNHLY and CDR2 is FYNNEI. CDR3 size: 11 residues. Deletions cut 5 bases from V and 2 bases from J, with 3 bases between. For the CDR3, the DNA is TGTGCCAGCAGTCTACAAGAGACCCAGTACTTC. It encodes CASSLQETQYF.

Remarks on this clone: The junction does not match germline at one end; this may be a read error. The J gene is TRBJ2-4, the V gene TRBV30; TRBD2 aligns across 7 bases. This CDR3 spans 16 amino acids. The V gene's germline CDR1 is GTSNPN and CDR2 SVGIG (reference sequence). CDR3 sequence reads: CAWSVLGGEMKNSQYF. The CDR3 DNA is TGTGCCTGGAGTGTACTGGGGGGGGAGATGAAAAACAGTCAGTACTTC.

The V and J genes are TRBV15 and TRBJ2-7; 7 nucleotides agree with TRBD1. Germline V gives CDR1 LNHNV, CDR2 YYDKDF (reference sequence). V lost 3 bases and J lost 5; bases outside the gene matches: 4. The CDR3 contains 13 residues. The CDR3 DNA follows: TGTGCCACCAGCAGCCGACAGGGCCACGAGCAGTACTTC. This translates into CATSSRQGHEQYF.

The gene calls are TRBV7-8 and TRBJ2-5; 9 bases agree with TRBD2. Germline V gene data show CDR1 as SGHVS and CDR2 as FQNEAQ. With 0 bases clipped from V and 5 bases from J, the junction kept 4 bases outside the gene matches. The length of the CDR3 is 15 residues. The CDR3 loop is CASSLAGLAYETQYF. CDR3 bases: TGTGCCAGCAGCTTAGCGGGACTAGCATACGAGACCCAGTACTTC.

V and J are TRBV18 and TRBJ2-5; D remains ambiguous. This CDR3 has 15 amino acids. Germline V CDR1 and CDR2: KGHSH, LQKENI. The ends were cut back, 0 bases at V and 4 bases at J, with 12 bases in the middle. The CDR3 coding sequence is TGTGCCAGCTCACCACCTGTCCGGGTTGGAGAGACCCAGTACTTC. Translating gives CASSPPVRVGETQYF.

This clone was detected a few times. The chain carries TRBV7-2 and TRBJ2-5, with 7 bases that match TRBD2. Germline assignment: CDR1 SGHTA and CDR2 FQGNSA. The CDR3 is made up of 15 amino acids. V lost 5 bases and J lost 1; bases outside the gene matches: 7. The CDR3 coding sequence is TGTGCCAGCAGCCTCTCTCTAGCGGCCCAAGAGACCCAGTACTTC. Its translation: CASSLSLAAQETQYF.

This clone was counted once. This sequence joins TRBV6-5 and TRBJ2-3; D might be TRBD1 (6 bases). The CDR3 totals 14 residues. Between the trimmed V and J ends, which lost 6 bases and 1 base, there was a span of 11 bases. Germline values: CDR1 MNHEY, CDR2 SVGAGI. For the CDR3, the DNA is TGTGCCAGCAGCCGAGGGGGAGGCACAGATACGCAGTATTTT. Translation gives CASSRGGGTDTQYF.

This clone was seen a few times. V and J are TRBV2 and TRBJ2-7; D may be TRBD1 (5 bases). The germline V gene encodes CDR1 SNHLY and CDR2 FYNNEI. CDR3 length: 15 amino acids. Trimming left V 8 bases short and J 0 bases short, with 17 bases between. CDR3 loop: CASDSGAPSSYEQYF. The CDR3 DNA follows: TGTGCCAGCGACTCTGGGGCTCCCAGCTCCTACGAGCAGTACTTC. The full variable domain, with the rest looked up from reference TRBV2 and TRBJ2-7, is EPEVTQTPSHQVTQMGQEVILRCVPISNHLYFYWYRQILGQKVEFLVSFYNNEISEKSEIFDDQFSVERPDGSNFTLKIRSTKLEDSAMYFCASDSGAPSSYEQYFGPGTRLTVT.

Points on this clone: Compared with germline, one end of the junction differs, possibly owing to a read error. This rearrangement joins TRBV7-9 to TRBJ2-2; TRBD1 aligns across 9 bases. The CDR3 consists of 15 residues. CDR1 and CDR2 (germline): SEHNR, FQNEAQ (reference sequence). For the CDR3, the DNA is TGTTCCAGCAGCCCCCGGACAGGGGAAGCCGGGGAGCTGTTTTTT. Translation gives CSSSPRTGEAGELFF.

The chain is built from TRBV5-6 and TRBJ2-7, with TRBD1 matching over 7 bases. The CDR3 contains 14 residues. V lost 4 bases and J lost 3; bases outside the gene matches: 7. From germline, CDR1 is SGHDT and CDR2 YYEEEE. The CDR3 nucleotides are TGTGCCAGCAGCGGCTTCGGGACAGACTACGAGCAGTACTTC. It is translated as CASSGFGTDYEQYF.

This rearrangement joins TRBV19 to TRBJ2-1; 12 positions match TRBD2. Germline CDR1 LNHDA, CDR2 SQIVND (reference sequence). CDR3 length: 14 residues. Trimming at V came to 7 bases and at J to 8 bases, leaving 6 bases not matched to a gene. The CDR3, as DNA: TGTGCCAGTACTGCGACTAGCGGGAGCTATGAGCAGTTCTTC. Protein: CASTATSGSYEQFF. Combining the CDR3 with reference TRBV19 and TRBJ2-1 gives the whole variable domain DGGITQSPKYLFRKEGQNVTLSCEQNLNHDAMYWYRQDPGQGLRLIYYSQIVNDFQKGDIAEGYSVSREKKESFPLTVTSAQKNPTAFYLCASTATSGSYEQFFGPGTRLTVL.

Only a few counts were recorded for this clone. The V call is TRBV5-8, the J call TRBJ2-1, with D possibly matching TRBD2 (5 bases). Germline values: CDR1 SGHTS, CDR2 YDEGEE. V lost 0 bases to trimming and J lost 9 bases, with 13 bases between them. The CDR3 is 14 amino acids. The CDR3 sequence: CASSLESQRGEQFF. CDR3 bases: TGTGCCAGCAGCTTGGAGTCACAACGGGGTGAGCAGTTCTTC. Variable domain in full (rest from reference TRBV5-8 and TRBJ2-1): EAGVTQSPTHLIKTRGQQATLRCSPISGHTSVYWYQQALGLGLQFLLWYDEGEERNRGNFPPRFSGRQFPNYSSELNVNALELEDSALYLCASSLESQRGEQFFGPGTRLTVL.

This clone was recorded only once. The V gene is TRBV19, the J gene TRBJ2-1; 8 bases fit TRBD2. The CDR3 extends over 15 amino acids. Germline V gene sequence: CDR1 LNHDA, CDR2 SQIVND (reference sequence). With V trimmed by 7 bases and J by 6 bases, 11 bases remained unmatched. The DNA of the CDR3 is TGTGCCAGTAACCCTACCGGGACTAGGGGCAATGAGCAGTTCTTC. This sequence encodes CASNPTGTRGNEQFF.